This T cell receptor (beta chain) originates from a study of OX40 agonist ivuxolimab in advanced cancers. For the study at large: Each patient was given ivuxolimab into a vein every 2 weeks, at 0.01 to 10 mg/kg. The study, taken as a whole, reports: Antigen specificity of clonally expanded peripheral T cells was not established.

Of note for this clone: As yet, its antigen is unknown.

The repertoire was sequenced with immunoSEQ multiplex PCR; TCRdb's copy has only in-frame clones and lacks some. The sample consists of under 95,000 clones, 87% of them appearing once. Sequencing was performed on CD4+ or CD8+ T cells sorted from blood, taken in a trial of the OX40 agonist ivuxolimab. The clonotype originates from an adult with an advanced solid tumor such as melanoma, head and neck, liver or kidney cancer.

Here the CDR3 reads CASSLQGGSNQPQHF. The CDR3 region has the DNA TGCGCCAGCAGCTTGCAGGGGGGGAGCAATCAGCCCCAGCATTTT. V usage is TRBV5-1 and J usage is TRBJ1-5; the match to TRBD1 covers 7 bases. CDR3 length: 15 residues. The germline CDR1 and CDR2 sequences are SGHRS and YFSETQ. The J segment lost 1 base and the V segment lost 1 base, leaving 2 bases of the junction unmatched.